The 21 T cell receptor beta chains below were found in one sample sequenced in a study of blood T cell repertoires in COVID-19. Sequencing used immunoSEQ multiplex PCR; TCRdb keeps in-frame clones, though not all of them. The profile shows hundreds of thousands of clones, about nine tenths of them singletons. Sequenced: peripheral blood. Source of these receptors: a woman aged 25 to 39 with active or convalescent COVID-19.

CDR3 residues: CASSLEATGVWASGLDNEQFF. The CDR3 coding sequence is TGTGCCAGCAGCTTAGAGGCGACAGGGGTTTGGGCTAGCGGCCTTGACAATGAGCAGTTCTTC. The genes are TRBV11-3 and TRBJ2-1, with TRBD1 as a possible D gene (8 bases). Germline V gene data show CDR1 as SGHNT and CDR2 as YENEEA. V lost 0 bases and J 5 bases, leaving 29 bases between the germline ends. The CDR3 has 21 residues.

The V gene is TRBV19, the J gene TRBJ2-2; D perhaps matches TRBD1 (6 bases). The CDR3 is 15 residues long. The V end was cut by 7 bases, the J end by 4 bases, with 16 bases between. Looked up from germline, CDR1 is LNHDA and CDR2 is SQIVND (reference sequence). In DNA, the CDR3 is TGTGCCAGTAACCCGGGACAAGTATTCACCGGGGAGCTGTTTTTT. It encodes CASNPGQVFTGELFF.

This chain connects TRBV2 to TRBJ1-1, with TRBD1 matching over 9 bases. Germline V gene lookup returns CDR1 SNHLY and CDR2 FYNNEI. This CDR3 has 17 residues. V was clipped by 4 bases and J by 0 bases; unmatched bases: 9. The CDR3: CASSGDRAQPMNTEAFF. The CDR3 DNA is TGTGCCAGCAGTGGGGACAGGGCTCAGCCCATGAACACTGAAGCTTTCTTT.

The chain carries TRBV12-5 and TRBJ1-1; D possibly corresponds to TRBD1 (5 bases). Per the germline V gene, CDR1 is LGHNT and CDR2 is FRNRAP. CDR3 length equals 13 residues. The V end lost 2 bases, the J end lost 4 bases, and 8 bases lay between the germline ends. The CDR3 DNA is TGTGCTAGTGGTTTGAGCAGGGTCACTGAAGCTTTCTTT. Amino acids: CASGLSRVTEAFF.

The chain combines TRBV6-1 with TRBJ2-2; 10 bases agree with TRBD1. CDR1 and CDR2 from the germline V gene are MNHNS and SASEGT. The CDR3 totals 20 residues. With 0 bases clipped from V and 2 bases from J, the junction kept 12 bases outside the gene matches. Written as DNA, the CDR3 is TGTGCCAGCAGTGAAGCCCTGACGCAAGGGACAGGGGTTAACACCGGGGAGCTGTTTTTT. Amino acids: CASSEALTQGTGVNTGELFF.

V usage is TRBV3-1 (or the pseudogene TRBV3-2) and J usage is TRBJ1-1, with 7 bases aligning to TRBD1. This CDR3 region has 15 residues. Germline assignment: CDR1 LGHDT and CDR2 YNNKEL (reference sequence). V shed 0 bases, J shed 0 bases, and the junction held 1 base outside the gene matches. The CDR3 sequence is CASSQEGQVNTEAFF. Written as DNA, the CDR3 is TGTGCCAGCAGCCAAGAAGGACAGGTGAACACTGAAGCTTTCTTT.

The chain has TRBV5-1 and TRBJ2-4, with TRBD2 matching over 7 bases. CDR3 length: 14 residues. The J segment lost 0 bases and the V segment lost 8 bases, leaving 5 bases of the junction unmatched. Germline V lookup: CDR1 SGHRS, CDR2 YFSETQ. The CDR3 here is CASTPGGAKNIQYF. CDR3 DNA sequence: TGCGCCAGTACCCCGGGGGGAGCCAAAAACATTCAGTACTTC.

This clone was counted once. V gene TRBV28 combines with J gene TRBJ1-1; D is uncertain. CDR1 is MDHEN and CDR2 is SYDVKM in the germline V gene. V was cut by 2 bases and J by 4 bases, with 14 bases left in between. The CDR3 has 15 residues. The CDR3 loop reads CASSLPVRWATEAFF. For the CDR3, the DNA is TGTGCCAGCAGTTTACCTGTCAGGTGGGCCACTGAAGCTTTCTTT.

The chain uses TRBV2 and TRBJ2-3; D possibly corresponds to TRBD2 (7 bases). Germline V CDR1 and CDR2: SNHLY, FYNNEI. V shed 7 bases and J shed 4 bases, with 15 bases lying between them. This CDR3 has 14 residues. The CDR3 loop is CASKSGGAADTQYF. In DNA, the CDR3 is TGTGCCAGCAAGTCTGGGGGGGCGGCAGATACGCAGTATTTT.

The chain combines TRBV19 with TRBJ1-5, with 7 bases aligning to TRBD1. This CDR3 comprises 16 residues. With V trimmed by 5 bases and J by 0 bases, 7 bases remained unmatched. The germline gives CDR1 LNHDA, CDR2 SQIVND (reference sequence). This chain's CDR3 is CASSDRDRYSNQPQHF. CDR3 DNA sequence: TGTGCCAGTAGTGACAGGGACCGCTATAGCAATCAGCCCCAGCATTTT.

The chain couples TRBV3-1 (or the pseudogene TRBV3-2) to TRBJ1-1, with D perhaps TRBD1 (5 bases). V lost 4 bases, J lost 3 bases, and 12 bases lay in between. Per the germline V gene, CDR1 is LGHDT and CDR2 is YNNKEL (reference sequence). The CDR3 totals 14 residues. The CDR3 here is CASSREAGYTEAFF. The CDR3 DNA is TGTGCCAGCAGCCGAGAGGCAGGGTACACTGAAGCTTTCTTT.

The chain uses TRBV19 and TRBJ2-2; D call uncertain. Trimming left V 3 bases short and J 5 bases short, with 7 bases between. Germline V gives CDR1 LNHDA, CDR2 SQIVND (reference sequence). The CDR3 has 13 amino acids. Here the CDR3 reads CASSIVTTGELFF. In nucleotides, the CDR3 is TGTGCCAGTAGTATCGTAACAACCGGGGAGCTGTTTTTT.

This sequence joins TRBV11-2 and TRBJ2-2, with D possibly TRBD2 on 6 matching bases. The V and J ends lost 2 bases and 0 bases respectively, with 13 bases between them. This CDR3 has 17 residues. The germline V gene encodes CDR1 SGHAT and CDR2 FQNNGV. The chain's CDR3 is CASSLNAGTANTGELFF. The CDR3 nucleotides read TGTGCCAGCAGCTTAAACGCCGGGACTGCGAACACCGGGGAGCTGTTTTTT.

This chain links TRBV10-1 with TRBJ2-7; 11 bases line up with TRBD1. The junction had 5 bases not matched to a gene; V was cut back by 4 bases and J by 3 bases. Germline CDR1 and CDR2: WNHNN and SYGVQD (reference sequence). The CDR3 is 15 amino acids. The CDR3 is CASSGAGTGGYEQYF. The CDR3 DNA follows: TGCGCCAGCAGTGGGGCCGGGACAGGGGGCTACGAGCAGTACTTC.

This rearrangement joins TRBV20-1 to TRBJ2-7; D unresolved. Looked up from germline, CDR1 is DFQATT and CDR2 is SNEGSKA (reference sequence). V was pared by 3 bases and J by 3 bases, with 12 bases between. The CDR3 spans 13 residues. CDR3 coding DNA: TGCAGTGCTAGTGCAGATACCCTCTACGAGCAGTACTTC. Residues: CSASADTLYEQYF.

The count of this clone is one. The J gene is TRBJ1-1, the V gene TRBV2; tentatively, D is TRBD1 (6 bases). This CDR3 is 12 amino acids long. The germline V and J ends were trimmed by 6 bases and 5 bases, with 10 bases remaining between them. Germline values: CDR1 SNHLY, CDR2 FYNNEI. CDR3 amino acids: CASRQGLTEAFF. CDR3 bases: TGTGCCAGCAGACAGGGTTTGACTGAAGCTTTCTTT. Complete variable domain (other parts from reference TRBV2 and TRBJ1-1): EPEVTQTPSHQVTQMGQEVILRCVPISNHLYFYWYRQILGQKVEFLVSFYNNEISEKSEIFDDQFSVERPDGSNFTLKIRSTKLEDSAMYFCASRQGLTEAFFGQGTRLTVV.

This CDR3 is CASRDQRSIDTQYF. CDR3 coding DNA: TGTGCCAGCAGGGATCAGCGGTCAATAGATACGCAGTATTTT. This chain uses TRBV6-6 with TRBJ2-3, with D maybe TRBD2 (5 bases). Trimming left V 6 bases short and J 5 bases short, with 15 bases between. CDR1 is MNHNY, CDR2 SVGAGI, per germline (reference sequence). The CDR3 runs 14 residues.

This chain uses TRBV29-1 with TRBJ1-1; 7 bases map to TRBD1. This CDR3 comprises 14 residues. Germline V gene data show CDR1 as SQVTM and CDR2 as ANQGSEA. The J segment lost 1 base and the V segment lost 4 bases, leaving 6 bases of the junction unmatched. The CDR3, as DNA: TGCAGCGTTGCCTTACAGGGGCGGAACACTGAAGCTTTCTTT. This encodes CSVALQGRNTEAFF.

This sequence joins TRBV20-1 and TRBJ1-5; TRBD1 might be the D (6 bases). CDR1 is DFQATT and CDR2 is SNEGSKA in the germline V gene (reference sequence). The CDR3 loop spans 17 amino acids. With 3 bases removed from V and 0 bases from J, the gap between germline ends came to 18 bases. CDR3 bases: TGCAGTGCTAGTCAACAGGGTAAGATTTATAGCAATCAGCCCCAGCATTTT. As protein: CSASQQGKIYSNQPQHF.

The V and J genes are TRBV19 and TRBJ1-2; perhaps TRBD1 as D (6 bases). Trimming left V 3 bases short and J 0 bases short, with 14 bases between. The CDR3 is 16 amino acids. The germline gives CDR1 LNHDA, CDR2 SQIVND (reference sequence). In DNA, the CDR3 is TGTGCCAGTAGTATTAGACAGGCCACCGCTAACTATGGCTACACCTTC. Protein: CASSIRQATANYGYTF.

This clone has just a few counts. The V and J genes are TRBV30 and TRBJ1-1; D remains ambiguous. The CDR3 contains 12 residues. CDR1 and CDR2 from the germline V gene are GTSNPN and SVGIG (reference sequence). Trimming shortened V by 3 bases and J by 4 bases, and 9 bases separated the two germline ends. The CDR3 DNA follows: TGTGCCTGGAGACCGGGAGTCACTGAAGCTTTCTTT. Its protein product is CAWRPGVTEAFF.